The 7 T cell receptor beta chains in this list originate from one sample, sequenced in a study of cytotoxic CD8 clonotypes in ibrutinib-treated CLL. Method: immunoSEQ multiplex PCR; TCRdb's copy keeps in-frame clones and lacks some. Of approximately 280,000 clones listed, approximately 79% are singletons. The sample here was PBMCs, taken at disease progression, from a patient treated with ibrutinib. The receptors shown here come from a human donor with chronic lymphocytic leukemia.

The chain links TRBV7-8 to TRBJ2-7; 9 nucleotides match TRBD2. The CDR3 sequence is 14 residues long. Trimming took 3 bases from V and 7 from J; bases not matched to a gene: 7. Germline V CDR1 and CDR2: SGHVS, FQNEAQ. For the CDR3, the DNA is TGTGCCAGCAGCTTGGCAGGACTAGCGAGGGAGCAGTACTTC. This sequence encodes CASSLAGLAREQYF.

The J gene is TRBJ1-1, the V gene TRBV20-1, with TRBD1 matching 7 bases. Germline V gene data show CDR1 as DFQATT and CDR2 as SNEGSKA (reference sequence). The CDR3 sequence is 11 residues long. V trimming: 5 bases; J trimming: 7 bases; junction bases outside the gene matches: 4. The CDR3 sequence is CSARQGYEAFF. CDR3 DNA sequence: TGCAGTGCTCGACAGGGATATGAAGCTTTCTTT.

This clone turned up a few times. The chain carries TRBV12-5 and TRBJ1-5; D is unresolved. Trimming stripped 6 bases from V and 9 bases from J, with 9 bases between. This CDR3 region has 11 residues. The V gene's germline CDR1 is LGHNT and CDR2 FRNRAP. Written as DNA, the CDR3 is TGTGCTAGTGGCCCTGGAGGGCCCCAGCATTTT. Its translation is CASGPGGPQHF.

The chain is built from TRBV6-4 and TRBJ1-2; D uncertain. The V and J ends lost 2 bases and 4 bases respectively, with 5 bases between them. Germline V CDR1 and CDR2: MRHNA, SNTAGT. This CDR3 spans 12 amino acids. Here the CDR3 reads CASSDEGYGYTF. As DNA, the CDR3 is TGTGCCAGCAGTGACGAGGGCTATGGCTACACCTTC.

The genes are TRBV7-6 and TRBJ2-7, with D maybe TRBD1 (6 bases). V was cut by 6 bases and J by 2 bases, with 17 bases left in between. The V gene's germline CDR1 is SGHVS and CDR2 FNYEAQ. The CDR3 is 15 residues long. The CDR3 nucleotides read TGTGCCAGCAGTCCTCTTACAGGGAAGGCCTACGAGCAGTACTTC. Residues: CASSPLTGKAYEQYF.

This CDR3 reads CSVEGDGGELFF. The CDR3 DNA follows: TGCAGCGTTGAGGGGGATGGCGGGGAGCTGTTTTTT. The chain is built from TRBV29-1 and TRBJ2-2; either TRBD1 or TRBD2 may fit D (5 bases each). Trimming took 3 bases from V and 7 from J, leaving 9 bases between them. CDR1 and CDR2 (germline): SQVTM, ANQGSEA. CDR3 length: 12 residues.

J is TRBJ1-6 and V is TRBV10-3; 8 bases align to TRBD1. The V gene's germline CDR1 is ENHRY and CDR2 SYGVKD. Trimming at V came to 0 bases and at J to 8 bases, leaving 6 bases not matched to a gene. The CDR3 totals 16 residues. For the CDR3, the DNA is TGTGCCATCAGTGAGTCCAGGGGGCGGAGGGATTCACCCCTCCACTTT. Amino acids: CAISESRGRRDSPLHF.